The 25 T cell receptor beta chains below all came from one sample that was sequenced in a study of Tregs in tolerant kidney transplant recipients. Libraries were prepared by immunoSEQ multiplex PCR; TCRdb keeps only in-frame clonotypes and omits some of them. The sample gives fewer than 80,000 clones, 85% to 90% of which show up once; 0.39% is in the top ten. The starting material was CD4+ T cells from blood, obtained before the transplant. These receptors were taken from a human donor who received a combined kidney and bone marrow transplant.

This clone was found once. The chain combines TRBV28 with TRBJ2-7; D perhaps matches TRBD1 (5 bases). V lost 6 bases and J 6 bases, leaving 12 bases between the germline ends. CDR1 is MDHEN, CDR2 SYDVKM, per germline. The CDR3 has 12 residues. The CDR3 region has the DNA TGTGCCAGCAGGGGTGGGGCCCTCGAGCAGTACTTC. This translates into CASRGGALEQYF.

The V call is TRBV28, the J call TRBJ2-5, with D maybe TRBD1 (5 bases). Germline V gene lookup returns CDR1 MDHEN and CDR2 SYDVKM. V shed 4 bases and J shed 1 base, with 7 bases lying between them. The CDR3 sequence is 13 residues long. As DNA, the CDR3 is TGTGCCAGCAGTTCCGACAGCCAAGAGACCCAGTACTTC. Translated, it gives CASSSDSQETQYF.

The rearrangement links TRBV6-5 to TRBJ2-5, with TRBD1 matching over 7 bases. V trimming: 0 bases; J trimming: 1 base; junction bases outside the gene matches: 5. The CDR3 loop spans 16 amino acids. CDR1 is MNHEY and CDR2 is SVGAGI in the germline V gene. As DNA, the CDR3 is TGTGCCAGCAGTTACTCGAGGGACAGCCTCCAAGAGACCCAGTACTTC. Translation: CASSYSRDSLQETQYF.

This clone was seen a single time. The chain has TRBV19 and TRBJ2-7; 9 positions agree with TRBD1. The CDR3 is 14 amino acids. Germline CDR1 is LNHDA and CDR2 is SQIVND (reference sequence). With V trimmed by 5 bases and J by 7 bases, 9 bases remained unmatched. The CDR3 DNA sequence: TGTGCCAGTAGTCCCCGGACAGGGGTATGGGAGCAGTACTTC. Translating it yields CASSPRTGVWEQYF.

This sequence joins TRBV30 and TRBJ2-7; weak D call: TRBD1 (6 bases). CDR1 and CDR2 (germline): GTSNPN, SVGIG (reference sequence). The CDR3 consists of 13 residues. V was shortened by 2 bases and J by 3 bases, with 11 bases between the two germline ends. CDR3 nucleotide sequence: TGTGCCTGGAGTTGGGACACAGTCTACGAGCAGTACTTC. Its translation is CAWSWDTVYEQYF.

This rearrangement joins TRBV5-1 to TRBJ2-7, with a weak D call TRBD2 (6 bases). Germline V CDR1 and CDR2: SGHRS, YFSETQ. Between the trimmed V and J ends, which lost 5 bases and 4 bases, there was a span of 13 bases. The CDR3 totals 13 residues. CDR3 coding DNA: TGCGCCAGCAGTCCCAGCGGGCTGTACGAGCAGTACTTC. Its translation is CASSPSGLYEQYF.

The chain uses TRBV28 and TRBJ2-5; 9 bases are shared with TRBD1. The CDR3 has 16 amino acids. CDR1 and CDR2 (germline): MDHEN, SYDVKM. Trimming removed 6 bases from V and 2 bases from J; junction bases left unmatched: 10. CDR3 in DNA: TGTGCCAGCAGGGCCACAGGGGGCGAGGGTCAAGAGACCCAGTACTTC. Protein product: CASRATGGEGQETQYF.

The V and J genes are TRBV5-6 and TRBJ2-2; 9 bases map to TRBD2. The CDR3 totals 17 residues. Trimming at V came to 0 bases and at J to 5 bases, leaving 8 bases not matched to a gene. Germline V gene data show CDR1 as SGHDT and CDR2 as YYEEEE. The CDR3 loop is CASSLGQPSGTTGELFF. The CDR3 DNA reads TGTGCCAGCAGCTTGGGCCAGCCTAGCGGGACGACCGGGGAGCTGTTTTTT.

The chain has TRBV7-9 and TRBJ2-1; 10 bases map to TRBD1. This CDR3 is 15 amino acids long. V lost 6 bases and J lost 4; bases outside the gene matches: 6. Germline V CDR1 and CDR2: SEHNR, FQNEAQ (reference sequence). The CDR3 reads CASRLGDRGYNEQFF. The DNA of the CDR3 is TGTGCCAGCAGATTGGGGGACAGGGGATACAATGAGCAGTTCTTC.

V gene TRBV4-1 combines with J gene TRBJ1-2; TRBD1 matches at 7 bases. The CDR3 has 15 amino acids. The V gene's germline CDR1 is MGHRA and CDR2 YSYEKL. V lost 4 bases to trimming and J lost 6 bases; unmatched junction nucleotides: 11. The CDR3 loop reads CASSRGFRGVDGYTF. The DNA of the CDR3 is TGCGCCAGCAGCCGAGGCTTCAGGGGGGTCGATGGCTACACCTTC.

V and J are TRBV4-1 and TRBJ2-3, with 12 bases lining up with TRBD2. V was clipped by 0 bases and J by 4 bases; unmatched bases: 5. The germline gives CDR1 MGHRA, CDR2 YSYEKL. The CDR3 spans 17 residues. CDR3 DNA: TGCGCCAGCAGCCAAGATCTTAGGACTAGCGGGGCAGATACGCAGTATTTT. Residues: CASSQDLRTSGADTQYF.

The chain uses TRBV5-4 and TRBJ2-7, with a possible D match to TRBD1 (6 bases). Trimming removed 1 base at V and 6 bases at J, with 11 bases between. This CDR3 comprises 13 residues. The germline V gene has CDR1 SGHNT and CDR2 YYREEE (reference sequence). This chain's CDR3 is CASSLFSGAEQYF. The CDR3 DNA reads as TGTGCCAGCAGCTTGTTTTCAGGGGCCGAGCAGTACTTC.

This sequence joins TRBV30 and TRBJ2-1; TRBD2 matches at 7 bases. The V gene's germline CDR1 is GTSNPN and CDR2 SVGIG (reference sequence). This CDR3 is 11 amino acids long. The CDR3 loop is CAWEGTGEQFF. Written as DNA, the CDR3 is TGTGCTTGGGAGGGGACTGGTGAGCAGTTCTTC.

V is TRBV18 and J is TRBJ1-4, with 9 bases lining up with TRBD1. Germline V gene lookup returns CDR1 KGHSH and CDR2 LQKENI. Trimming cost V 2 bases and J 6 bases; bases outside gene matches: 4. The CDR3 is 15 residues long. CDR3 sequence (DNA): TGTGCCAGCTCACCATTCCGGGACAGGGATGAAAAACTGTTTTTT. Translation gives CASSPFRDRDEKLFF.

The rearrangement links TRBV4-3 to TRBJ2-3, with a possible D match to TRBD2 (5 bases). The CDR3 totals 14 residues. With 1 base removed from V and 0 bases from J, the gap between germline ends came to 5 bases. Germline V gene data show CDR1 as LGHNA and CDR2 as YSLEER. The CDR3 protein is CASSQGTSTDTQYF. The CDR3 DNA reads TGCGCCAGCAGCCAAGGGACTAGCACAGATACGCAGTATTTT.

The chain couples TRBV5-1 to TRBJ2-5; D is undetermined. Germline V gene data show CDR1 as SGHRS and CDR2 as YFSETQ. Trimming cost V 4 bases and J 4 bases, with 11 bases left between them. The CDR3 length is 13 residues. CDR3 sequence reads: CASSKDNLETQYF. As DNA, the CDR3 is TGCGCCAGCAGCAAAGACAACTTAGAGACCCAGTACTTC.

This clone has just one count. The V call is TRBV9, the J call TRBJ2-7; TRBD1 agrees at 7 bases. Germline V gene sequence: CDR1 SGDLS, CDR2 YYNGEE. The CDR3 consists of 15 residues. With 4 bases clipped from V and 4 bases from J, the junction kept 11 bases outside the gene matches. DNA for the CDR3: TGTGCCAGCAGCCCAGGCCGGACAGGAGCTTACGAGCAGTACTTC. Its translation: CASSPGRTGAYEQYF.

The rearrangement links TRBV7-2 to TRBJ2-7; D unresolved. The V gene's germline CDR1 is SGHTA and CDR2 FQGNSA. This CDR3 is built from 14 residues. Trimming took 1 base from V and 6 from J, leaving 13 bases between them. For the CDR3, the DNA is TGTGCCAGCAGCTTAGGTGTACCGCTCGGCGAGCAGTACTTC. Protein: CASSLGVPLGEQYF.

The genes are TRBV18 and TRBJ2-5, with D possibly TRBD2 on 7 matching bases. Germline CDR1 and CDR2: KGHSH and LQKENI. V dropped 3 bases and J dropped 5 bases, with 16 bases sitting between them. The CDR3 consists of 15 residues. Here the CDR3 reads CASSPWGGLQETQYF. CDR3 sequence (DNA): TGTGCCAGCTCACCGTGGGGGGGCCTACAGGAGACCCAGTACTTC.

The chain carries TRBV19 and TRBJ2-5; 8 bases match TRBD1. This CDR3 has 15 amino acids. Unmatched junction bases numbered 5, after V lost 1 base and J lost 4 bases. CDR1 and CDR2 from the germline V gene are LNHDA and SQIVND (reference sequence). The CDR3 here is CASSIALGQAETQYF. Here the CDR3 DNA reads TGTGCCAGTAGTATAGCCTTGGGACAGGCAGAGACCCAGTACTTC.

The table lists this clone with a count of one. The V gene is TRBV29-1, the J gene TRBJ1-4; 10 bases match TRBD1. The CDR3 has 13 residues. CDR1 is SQVTM, CDR2 ANQGSEA, per germline. Germline trimming cut 3 bases from V and 7 bases from J; bases unmatched to any gene: 2. The CDR3 nucleotides are TGCAGCGTTGACGGACAGGGGGGTGAAAAACTGTTTTTT. This translates into CSVDGQGGEKLFF.

The chain links TRBV30 to TRBJ1-1; 7 bases match TRBD1. The CDR3 runs to 17 residues. The J segment lost 0 bases and the V segment lost 3 bases, leaving 13 bases of the junction unmatched. Germline V gene sequence: CDR1 GTSNPN, CDR2 SVGIG (reference sequence). CDR3 in amino acids: CAWRGQNTGVMNTEAFF. CDR3 in DNA: TGTGCCTGGAGAGGTCAAAATACAGGGGTAATGAACACTGAAGCTTTCTTT.

The CDR3 loop reads CASSLTMAAGGPLGTGELFF. The DNA of the CDR3 is TGTGCCAGCAGCTTAACAATGGCTGCGGGAGGGCCGCTTGGCACCGGGGAGCTGTTTTTT. The chain uses TRBV7-3 and TRBJ2-2, with 9 bases lining up with TRBD2. Germline V gene lookup returns CDR1 SGHTA and CDR2 FQGTGA. The ends lost 0 bases at V and 4 bases at J; junction bases unmatched: 15. The length of the CDR3 is 20 residues. Drawing the rest from reference TRBV7-3 and TRBJ2-2, the complete variable domain is GAGVSQTPSNKVTEKGKYVELRCDPISGHTALYWYRQSLGQGPEFLIYFQGTGAADDSGLPNDRFFAVRPEGSVSTLKIQRTERGDSAVYLCASSLTMAAGGPLGTGELFFGEGSRLTVL.

The chain recombines TRBV6-1 with TRBJ1-3, with 10 bases matching TRBD1. The V gene's germline CDR1 is MNHNS and CDR2 SASEGT. Trimming removed 6 bases from V and 2 bases from J; junction bases left unmatched: 4. This CDR3 is 15 amino acids long. The CDR3 region is CASSDGQGAGNTIYF. As DNA, the CDR3 is TGTGCCAGCAGCGACGGACAGGGGGCTGGAAACACCATATATTTT.

This chain uses TRBV30 with TRBJ2-7; D perhaps matches TRBD1 (5 bases). V lost 0 bases to trimming and J lost 2 bases, with 5 bases between them. The CDR3 has 12 amino acids. Germline CDR1 reads GTSNPN; CDR2 reads SVGIG (reference sequence). The chain's CDR3 is CAWSVQAYEQYF. In DNA, the CDR3 is TGTGCCTGGAGTGTACAGGCCTACGAGCAGTACTTC.